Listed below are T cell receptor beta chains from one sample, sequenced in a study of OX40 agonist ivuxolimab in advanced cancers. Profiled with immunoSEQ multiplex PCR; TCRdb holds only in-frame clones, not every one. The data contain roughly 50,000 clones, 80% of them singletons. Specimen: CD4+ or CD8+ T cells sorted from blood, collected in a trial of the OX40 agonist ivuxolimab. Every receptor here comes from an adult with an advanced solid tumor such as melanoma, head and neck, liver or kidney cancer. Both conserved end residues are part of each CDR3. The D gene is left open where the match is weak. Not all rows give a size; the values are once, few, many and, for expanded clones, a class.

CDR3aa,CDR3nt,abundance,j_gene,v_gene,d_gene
CASSSRRLAGITDTQYF,TGTGCCAGCAGCTCAAGGAGACTAGCGGGTATCACAGATACGCAGTATTTT,-,TRBJ2-3,TRBV27,TRBD2
CASRPGQGETEAFF,TGTGCCAGCCGCCCCGGGCAGGGGGAAACTGAAGCTTTCTTT,-,TRBJ1-1,TRBV19,TRBD1
CASSGRVNQPQHF,TGTGCCAGCAGTGGGAGGGTTAACCAGCCCCAGCATTTT,-,TRBJ1-5,TRBV6-6,-
CASSLTRSGGQQFF,TGTGCCAGCAGCCTCACGAGGAGCGGCGGACAGCAGTTCTTC,-,TRBJ2-1,TRBV14,-
CASSLVGQAGNTIYF,TGTGCCAGCAGCTTAGTAGGACAGGCCGGAAACACCATATATTTT,once,TRBJ1-3,TRBV7-2,TRBD1
CASSEEGGQPQHF,TGTGCCAGCAGTGAGGAGGGTGGCCAGCCCCAGCATTTT,-,TRBJ1-5,TRBV2,-
CASSLFARERYNEQFF,TGTGCCAGCAGTTTATTTGCGCGGGAAAGGTACAATGAGCAGTTCTTC,once,TRBJ2-1,TRBV27,-
CASSLASQGSYGYTF,TGTGCCAGCAGCTTAGCGTCCCAGGGGAGCTATGGCTACACCTTC,-,TRBJ1-2,TRBV7-9,-
CASSPRSRGREQPQHF,TGTGCCAGCTCACCCCGTAGCAGAGGGAGGGAGCAGCCCCAGCATTTT,once,TRBJ1-5,TRBV18,-
CASGLPVGEQFF,TGTGCTAGTGGTTTGCCGGTGGGTGAGCAGTTCTTC,-,TRBJ2-1,TRBV12-5,-
CASTGQTNTEAFF,TGCGCCAGCACCGGACAGACGAACACTGAAGCTTTCTTT,-,TRBJ1-1,TRBV5-1,-
CARGGRNTGELFF,TGTGCCCGAGGGGGGAGGAACACCGGGGAGCTGTTTTTT,once,TRBJ2-2,TRBV30,-
CASSGDAEKLFF,TGCGCCAGCAGCGGGGACGCTGAAAAACTGTTTTTT,-,TRBJ1-4,TRBV5-1,-
CASSERGGGHGNTIYF,TGTGCCAGCAGTGAAAGGGGTGGGGGACACGGAAACACCATATATTTT,few,TRBJ1-3,TRBV2,-
CASRDSQNTGELFF,TGTGCCAGCAGGGATAGCCAGAACACCGGGGAGCTGTTTTTT,-,TRBJ2-2,TRBV6-5,-
CASSPPLIRDTMNTEAFF,TGTGCCAGCTCACCTCCCCTCATTAGGGACACTATGAACACTGAAGCTTTCTTT,-,TRBJ1-1,TRBV18,-
CASKPKREGTYEQYF,TGTGCCAGCAAACCCAAGCGGGAGGGAACCTACGAGCAGTACTTC,few,TRBJ2-7,TRBV27,TRBD2
CASSAQGRDEKLFF,TGTGCCAGCAGCGCTCAGGGGAGGGATGAAAAACTGTTTTTT,-,TRBJ1-4,TRBV5-6,-
CASSLRLAGEEQFF,TGCGCCAGCAGCTTGAGACTAGCGGGGGAAGAGCAGTTCTTC,-,TRBJ2-1,TRBV5-1,TRBD2
CASSLVTRGLAGLRSYNEQFF,TGCGCCAGCAGCTTGGTTACACGAGGACTAGCGGGCCTCCGCTCCTACAATGAGCAGTTCTTC,-,TRBJ2-1,TRBV5-1,TRBD2
CASSYAAGINYGYTF,TGTGCCAGCAGTTACGCGGCAGGGATTAACTATGGCTACACCTTC,-,TRBJ1-2,TRBV6-5,-
CASSYGGQGAYEQYF,TGTGCCAGCAGTTACGGGGGACAGGGGGCCTACGAGCAGTACTTC,-,TRBJ2-7,TRBV6-5,TRBD1
CASSPLGPYNEQFF,TGTGCCAGCAGCCCCCTGGGACCTTACAATGAGCAGTTCTTC,-,TRBJ2-1,TRBV11-2,-
CASALGTGSNQPQHF,TGTGCTAGTGCCCTAGGGACGGGAAGCAATCAGCCCCAGCATTTT,once,TRBJ1-5,TRBV12-5,-
CAISEGQGGSNQPQHF,TGTGCCATCAGTGAGGGACAGGGTGGAAGCAATCAGCCCCAGCATTTT,-,TRBJ1-5,TRBV10-3,TRBD1
CASSFVAGNTEAFF,TGTGCCAGCAGCTTTGTGGCAGGTAACACTGAAGCTTTCTTT,-,TRBJ1-1,TRBV5-6,-
CASSPRTSGRSGELFF,TGTGCCAGCAGCCCCCGGACTAGCGGACGAAGCGGGGAGCTGTTTTTT,-,TRBJ2-2,TRBV7-2,TRBD2
CASSAQFHGYTF,TGTGCCAGCAGCGCACAATTCCATGGCTACACCTTC,-,TRBJ1-2,TRBV5-4,-
CASTSGAGRETQYF,TGCGCCAGCACTTCCGGGGCGGGCCGGGAGACCCAGTACTTC,-,TRBJ2-5,TRBV5-1,-
CASSQDRAGGSYNSPLHF,TGCGCCAGCAGCCAAGATCGGGCAGGGGGCTCCTATAATTCACCCCTCCACTTT,once,TRBJ1-6,TRBV4-3,TRBD1
CASSLKGGPYEQYF,TGTGCCAGCAGCTTAAAAGGGGGGCCCTACGAGCAGTACTTC,-,TRBJ2-7,TRBV7-6,-
CASSYVLTSGTGELFF,TGTGCCAGCAGTTACGTTCTGACTAGCGGTACCGGGGAGCTGTTTTTT,-,TRBJ2-2,TRBV6-6,TRBD2
CASSQDPRGGALDTQYF,TGCGCCAGCAGCCAAGATCCCCGCGGGGGGGCCCTTGATACGCAGTATTTT,-,TRBJ2-3,TRBV4-3,TRBD2
CASSFLTKDTQYF,TGTGCCAGCAGTTTTTTGACAAAGGATACGCAGTATTTT,few,TRBJ2-3,TRBV27,-
CASSLWDTQYF,TGTGCCAGCAGCTTGTGGGATACGCAGTATTTT,-,TRBJ2-3,TRBV5-8,-
CASSFRMGGVDGYTF,TGTGCCAGCAGCTTTAGAATGGGAGGAGTCGATGGCTACACCTTC,-,TRBJ1-2,TRBV5-4,-
CASSAPGLSGNTIYF,TGTGCCAGCAGCGCTCCCGGTCTCTCTGGAAACACCATATATTTT,-,TRBJ1-3,TRBV9,-
CASKETLLYEQYF,TGTGCCAGCAAGGAGACCCTACTATACGAGCAGTACTTC,few,TRBJ2-7,TRBV2,-
CAISDTTGGSDYGYTF,TGTGCCATCAGTGACACCACAGGGGGAAGCGACTATGGCTACACCTTC,few,TRBJ1-2,TRBV10-3,TRBD1
CASSPRVQETQYF,TGTGCCAGCTCACCTCGCGTTCAAGAGACCCAGTACTTC,-,TRBJ2-5,TRBV18,-
CASSPPGLEIDTQYF,TGTGCCAGCAGCCCCCCGGGACTAGAAATAGATACGCAGTATTTT,-,TRBJ2-3,TRBV5-6,TRBD2
CASSLSTEAFF,TGTGCCAGCAGTTTATCTACTGAAGCTTTCTTT,-,TRBJ1-1,TRBV28,-
CASRDRSDPYEQYF,TGTGCCAGCCGGGACAGGAGTGACCCCTACGAGCAGTACTTC,-,TRBJ2-7,TRBV7-9,TRBD1
CASSFGGGRRNTQYF,TGTGCCAGCAGTTTTGGGGGCGGGAGAAGAAATACGCAGTATTTT,-,TRBJ2-3,TRBV28,-
CASSPGDSPLHF,TGTGCCAGTAGTCCCGGGGATTCACCCCTCCACTTT,-,TRBJ1-6,TRBV19,-
CASSFRQVGQSQHF,TGTGCCAGCAGCTTTCGGCAGGTCGGGCAGTCCCAGCATTTT,-,TRBJ1-5,TRBV7-2,-
CASSQTGPLGEQYF,TGTGCCAGCTCCCAAACCGGGCCGCTGGGCGAGCAGTACTTC,-,TRBJ2-7,TRBV18,-
CASRGTGRSEYF,TGTGCCAGCAGAGGAACGGGGCGCTCCGAGTACTTC,-,TRBJ2-7,TRBV6-5,-
CASSLDGTGSTEAFF,TGTGCCAGCAGCTTAGACGGGACAGGGTCCACTGAAGCTTTCTTT,-,TRBJ1-1,TRBV7-2,TRBD1
CASSLLTSGSYEQYF,TGCGCCAGCAGCTTGCTGACTAGCGGGAGTTACGAGCAGTACTTC,-,TRBJ2-7,TRBV5-1,TRBD2
CASSSGEYEQYF,TGCGCCAGCAGCTCCGGAGAATACGAGCAGTACTTC,-,TRBJ2-7,TRBV5-1,-
CASSYSNFWDRGTWWDYGYTF,TGTGCCAGCAGTTACTCGAACTTTTGGGACAGGGGCACCTGGTGGGACTATGGCTACACCTTC,-,TRBJ1-2,TRBV6-7,TRBD1
CASSFSWGDTDTQYF,TGTGCCAGCAGTTTTTCCTGGGGGGACACAGATACGCAGTATTTT,few,TRBJ2-3,TRBV28,-
CASSLGGGSRYEQYF,TGTGCCAGCAGCTTAGGCGGAGGGTCGCGCTACGAGCAGTACTTC,-,TRBJ2-7,TRBV7-2,-
CASSFSGRNTQYF,TGTGCCAGCAGCTTCTCAGGGCGGAATACGCAGTATTTT,few,TRBJ2-3,TRBV7-9,-
CASSTTGGDQPQHF,TGTGCCAGTAGTACCACAGGGGGAGATCAGCCCCAGCATTTT,-,TRBJ1-5,TRBV19,TRBD1
CASSLVVTAVNYGYTF,TGTGCCAGCAGCTTAGTAGTGACAGCGGTTAACTATGGCTACACCTTC,-,TRBJ1-2,TRBV7-2,-
CASSQFRGTEAFF,TGTGCCAGCAGTCAGTTTCGGGGCACTGAAGCTTTCTTT,once,TRBJ1-1,TRBV6-5,-
CASRVGETQYF,TGTGCCAGTCGGGTTGGGGAGACCCAGTACTTC,-,TRBJ2-5,TRBV19,-
CASSSTSGTNYNEQFF,TGTGCCAGCAGCTCTACTAGCGGCACAAATTACAATGAGCAGTTCTTC,-,TRBJ2-1,TRBV7-3,TRBD2